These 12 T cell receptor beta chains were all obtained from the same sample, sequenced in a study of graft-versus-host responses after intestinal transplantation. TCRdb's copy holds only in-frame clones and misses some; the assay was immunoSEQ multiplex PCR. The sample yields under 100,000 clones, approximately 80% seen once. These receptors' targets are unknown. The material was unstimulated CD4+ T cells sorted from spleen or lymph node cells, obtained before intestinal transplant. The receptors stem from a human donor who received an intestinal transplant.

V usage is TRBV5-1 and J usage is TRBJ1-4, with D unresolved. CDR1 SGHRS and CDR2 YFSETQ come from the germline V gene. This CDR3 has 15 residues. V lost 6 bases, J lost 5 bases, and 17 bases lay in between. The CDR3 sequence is CASMGSGFGNEKLFF. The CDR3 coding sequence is TGCGCCAGCATGGGGTCGGGATTCGGGAATGAAAAACTGTTTTTT.

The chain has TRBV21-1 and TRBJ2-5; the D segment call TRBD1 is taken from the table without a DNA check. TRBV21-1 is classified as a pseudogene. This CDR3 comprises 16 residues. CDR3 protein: CASILKGAWLGETQYF. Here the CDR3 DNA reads TGTGCCAGCATTCTTAAGGGGGCTTGGCTGGGAGAGACCCAGTACTTC.

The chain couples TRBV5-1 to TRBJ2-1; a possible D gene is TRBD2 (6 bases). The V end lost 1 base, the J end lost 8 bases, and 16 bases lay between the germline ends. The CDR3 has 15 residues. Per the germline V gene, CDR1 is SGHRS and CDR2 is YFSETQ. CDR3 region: CASSLLGLPEDEQFF. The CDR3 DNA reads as TGCGCCAGCAGCTTGCTGGGACTCCCCGAGGATGAGCAGTTCTTC.

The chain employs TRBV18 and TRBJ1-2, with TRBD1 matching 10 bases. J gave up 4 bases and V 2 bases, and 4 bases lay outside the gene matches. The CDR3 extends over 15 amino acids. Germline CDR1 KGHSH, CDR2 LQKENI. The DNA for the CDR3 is TGTGCCAGCTCACCAGAGACAGGGGGCCTCTATGGCTACACCTTC. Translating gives CASSPETGGLYGYTF.

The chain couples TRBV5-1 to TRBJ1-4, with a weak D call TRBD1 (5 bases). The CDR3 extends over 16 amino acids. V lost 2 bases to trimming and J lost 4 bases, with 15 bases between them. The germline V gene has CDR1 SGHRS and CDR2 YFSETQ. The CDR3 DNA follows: TGCGCCAGCAGCTTTAGGCAGGGCAGCTTTAATGAAAAACTGTTTTTT. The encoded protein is CASSFRQGSFNEKLFF.

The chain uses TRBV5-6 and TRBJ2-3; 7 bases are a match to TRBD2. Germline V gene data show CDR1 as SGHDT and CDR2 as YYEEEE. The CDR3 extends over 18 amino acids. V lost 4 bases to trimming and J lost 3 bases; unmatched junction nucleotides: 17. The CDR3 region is CASSSQIGEGLSTDTQYF. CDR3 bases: TGTGCCAGCAGCAGCCAAATAGGGGAGGGTTTAAGTACAGATACGCAGTATTTT.

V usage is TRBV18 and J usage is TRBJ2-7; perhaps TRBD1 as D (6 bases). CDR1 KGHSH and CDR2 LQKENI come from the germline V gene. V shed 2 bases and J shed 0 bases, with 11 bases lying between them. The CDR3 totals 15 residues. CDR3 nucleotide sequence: TGTGCCAGCTCACCATTCGAAGGGGGCTCCTACGAGCAGTACTTC. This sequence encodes CASSPFEGGSYEQYF.

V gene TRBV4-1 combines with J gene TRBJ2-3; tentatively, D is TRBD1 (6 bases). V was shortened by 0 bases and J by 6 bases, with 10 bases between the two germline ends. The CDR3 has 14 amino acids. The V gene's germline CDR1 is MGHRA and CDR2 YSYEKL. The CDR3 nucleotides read TGCGCCAGCAGCCAAGAAGGACAGCTCGATACGCAGTATTTT. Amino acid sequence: CASSQEGQLDTQYF.

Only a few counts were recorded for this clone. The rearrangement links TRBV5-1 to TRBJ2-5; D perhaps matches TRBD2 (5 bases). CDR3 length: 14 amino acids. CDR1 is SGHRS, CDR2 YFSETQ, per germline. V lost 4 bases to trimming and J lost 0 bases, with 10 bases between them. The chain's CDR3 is CASSVTGNQETQYF. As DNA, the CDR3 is TGCGCCAGCAGCGTGACCGGGAACCAAGAGACCCAGTACTTC.

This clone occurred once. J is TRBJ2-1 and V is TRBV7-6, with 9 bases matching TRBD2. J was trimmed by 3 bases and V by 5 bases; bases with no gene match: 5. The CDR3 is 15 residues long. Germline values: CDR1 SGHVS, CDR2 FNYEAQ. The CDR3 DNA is TGTGCCAGCAGCCGTAGCGGGAGTCTCTACAATGAGCAGTTCTTC. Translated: CASSRSGSLYNEQFF. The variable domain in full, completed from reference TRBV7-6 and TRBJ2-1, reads GAGVSQSPRYKVTKRGQDVALRCDPISGHVSLYWYRQALGQGPEFLTYFNYEAQQDKSGLPNDRFSAERPEGSISTLTIQRTEQRDSAMYRCASSRSGSLYNEQFFGPGTRLTVL.

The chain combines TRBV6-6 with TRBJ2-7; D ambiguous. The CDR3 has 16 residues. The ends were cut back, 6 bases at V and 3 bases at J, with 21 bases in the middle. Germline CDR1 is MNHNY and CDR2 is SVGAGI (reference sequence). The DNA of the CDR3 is TGTGCCAGCAGCGGAGACGGCCTAACCCCATTCTACGAGCAGTACTTC. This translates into CASSGDGLTPFYEQYF.

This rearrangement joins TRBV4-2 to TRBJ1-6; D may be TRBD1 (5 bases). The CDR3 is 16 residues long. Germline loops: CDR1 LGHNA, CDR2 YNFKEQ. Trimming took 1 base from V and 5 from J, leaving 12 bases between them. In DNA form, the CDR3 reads TGTGCCAGCAGCCAAGCTGAAGGGGCCGATAATTCACCCCTCCACTTT. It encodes CASSQAEGADNSPLHF.